These 11 T cell receptor beta chains were all obtained from the same sample, sequenced in a study of cytomegalovirus exposure and HLA in healthy donors. 60 Vbeta and 13 Jbeta primers were used in PCR. Sequencing used immunoSEQ multiplex PCR; TCRdb keeps in-frame clones, though not all of them. The table includes under 200,000 clones, 77% detected once. The specimen was PBMCs. Source of these receptors: a woman aged 40 to 50 in good health and CMV-seropositive.

The J gene is TRBJ2-6, the V gene TRBV10-2; no definite D call. Germline CDR1 reads WSHSY; CDR2 reads SAAADI. Trimming took 0 bases from V and 0 from J, leaving 6 bases between them. The length of the CDR3 is 16 residues. Here the CDR3 reads CASSESRSSGANVLTF. Here the CDR3 DNA reads TGCGCCAGCAGTGAGTCTCGGAGCTCTGGGGCCAACGTCCTGACTTTC.

The V gene is TRBV23-1, the J gene TRBJ1-5; D is unclear. TRBV23-1 is an open reading frame, and its role is uncertain. V gave up 0 bases and J gave up 5 bases, with 5 bases separating them. The CDR3 is 13 residues long. CDR3 bases: TGCGCCAGCAGTCAATCGTCGTATCAGCCCCAGCATTTT. Translated, it gives CASSQSSYQPQHF.

The J gene is TRBJ2-7, the V gene TRBV4-3; TRBD1 aligns across 8 bases. Germline V gives CDR1 LGHNA, CDR2 YSLEER. This CDR3 has 15 residues. The V gene end was trimmed by 4 bases and the J gene end by 3 bases; junction bases not matched to a gene: 8. The DNA of the CDR3 is TGCGCCAGCAGCCGAGCCCCCGGGACAGGCTACGAGCAGTACTTC. This codes for CASSRAPGTGYEQYF.

The chain carries TRBV7-9 and TRBJ2-7; 12 bases agree with TRBD2. J gave up 7 bases and V 1 base, and 5 bases lay outside the gene matches. From germline, CDR1 is SEHNR and CDR2 FQNEAQ (reference sequence). The CDR3 spans 15 residues. CDR3 in DNA: TGTGCCAGCAGCTTAGGACTAGCGGGAGAAAATGAGCAGTACTTC. It translates to CASSLGLAGENEQYF.

The gene calls are TRBV6-1 and TRBJ1-2; maybe TRBD1 (5 bases). This CDR3 region has 15 residues. Trimming cost V 0 bases and J 1 base, with 9 bases left between them. Germline V gives CDR1 MNHNS, CDR2 SASEGT. The CDR3: CASSEAWGLNYGYTF. The CDR3 DNA reads as TGTGCCAGCAGTGAAGCATGGGGACTTAACTATGGCTACACCTTC.

This clone was detected a few times. This rearrangement joins TRBV30 to TRBJ1-2; TRBD1 might be the D (5 bases). This CDR3 has 14 residues. With 5 bases removed from V and 7 bases from J, the gap between germline ends came to 20 bases. CDR1 is GTSNPN, CDR2 SVGIG, per germline (reference sequence). The CDR3 DNA follows: TGTGCCTGGGATCGAGGCCTCATTGGGGCTGGCTACACCTTC. Its translation is CAWDRGLIGAGYTF. Variable domain in full (rest from reference TRBV30 and TRBJ1-2): SQTIHQWPATLVQPVGSPLSLECTVEGTSNPNLYWYRQAAGRGLQLLFYSVGIGQISSEVPQNLSASRPQDRQFILSSKKLLLSDSGFYLCAWDRGLIGAGYTFGSGTRLTVV.

This chain links TRBV6-6 with TRBJ1-2; 8 nucleotides align to TRBD1. CDR3 length: 15 amino acids. Germline CDR1 and CDR2: MNHNY and SVGAGI (reference sequence). V dropped 5 bases and J dropped 2; count of bases not matched to a gene: 7. This CDR3 is CASSRQGTGNYGYTF. In nucleotides, the CDR3 is TGTGCCAGCAGTCGACAGGGGACGGGGAACTATGGCTACACCTTC.

The chain employs TRBV18 and TRBJ2-7, with 11 nucleotides matching TRBD2. V trimming: 4 bases; J trimming: 2 bases; junction bases outside the gene matches: 4. The CDR3 has 15 residues. Germline V gene data show CDR1 as KGHSH and CDR2 as LQKENI. The CDR3, as DNA: TGTGCCAGCTCACAGGGTAGCGGGGGGGCCTACGAGCAGTACTTC. Translation gives CASSQGSGGAYEQYF.

This clone came up once. The chain uses TRBV6-1 and TRBJ2-3; the match to TRBD2 covers 11 bases. Germline CDR1 MNHNS, CDR2 SASEGT. The CDR3 has 16 amino acids. Trimming at V came to 1 base and at J to 4 bases, leaving 4 bases not matched to a gene. This CDR3 reads CASSEELAGVPDTQYF. In nucleotides, the CDR3 is TGTGCCAGCAGTGAAGAACTAGCGGGGGTCCCAGATACGCAGTATTTT.

The rearrangement links TRBV2 to TRBJ2-1, with D perhaps TRBD2 (5 bases). Trimming removed 6 bases at V and 4 bases at J, with 13 bases between. Looked up from germline, CDR1 is SNHLY and CDR2 is FYNNEI. The CDR3 loop spans 14 amino acids. The DNA for the CDR3 is TGTGCCAGCAGGCCGGGGTTGTCTTACAATGAGCAGTTCTTC. This sequence encodes CASRPGLSYNEQFF.

This chain connects TRBV14 to TRBJ1-3, with a tentative D call TRBD1 (6 bases). Looked up from germline, CDR1 is SGHDN and CDR2 is FVKESK. This CDR3 comprises 17 residues. Trimming removed 4 bases at V and 0 bases at J, with 16 bases between. CDR3 bases: TGTGCCAGCAGCCGCACACAGGGCATCTTCTCTGGAAACACCATATATTTT. This encodes CASSRTQGIFSGNTIYF. The full variable domain, with the rest looked up from reference TRBV14 and TRBJ1-3, is EAGVTQFPSHSVIEKGQTVTLRCDPISGHDNLYWYRRVMGKEIKFLLHFVKESKQDESGMPNNRFLAERTGGTYSTLKVQPAELEDSGVYFCASSRTQGIFSGNTIYFGEGSWLTVV.